The T cell receptor beta chain under discussion was sequenced for a study of T cell changes during pregnancy in multiple sclerosis. Profiling relied on immunoSEQ multiplex PCR, and the TCRdb table lists in-frame clones only, not all of them. The sample lists 30,000 to 45,000 clones; roughly 90% were seen once. Details on this clone: Germline and junction disagree at one end, which may indicate a read error.

The germline V gene has CDR1 SGHTA and CDR2 FQGNSA. CDR3 size: 12 residues. This sequence joins TRBV7-2 and TRBJ1-3; D is possibly TRBD1 (6 bases). This receptor was taken from a female donor with multiple sclerosis, enrolled in a pregnancy study. Sample: CD8+ T cells from peripheral blood mononuclear cells, taken before pregnancy. CDR3 sequence (DNA): TGTGCCAGCAGCTTAGGGGCCCGGGACAAAGGTTTT. Its translation is CASSLGARDKGF.